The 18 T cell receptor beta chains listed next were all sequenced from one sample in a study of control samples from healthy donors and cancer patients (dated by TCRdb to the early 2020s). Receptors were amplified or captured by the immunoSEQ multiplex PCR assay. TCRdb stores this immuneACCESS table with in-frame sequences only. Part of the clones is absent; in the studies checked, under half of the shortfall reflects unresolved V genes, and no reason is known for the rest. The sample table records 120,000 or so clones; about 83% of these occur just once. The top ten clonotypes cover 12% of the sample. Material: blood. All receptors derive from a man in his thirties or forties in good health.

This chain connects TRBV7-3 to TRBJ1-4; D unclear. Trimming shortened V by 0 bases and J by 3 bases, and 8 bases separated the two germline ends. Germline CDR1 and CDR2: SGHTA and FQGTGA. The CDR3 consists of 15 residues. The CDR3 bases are TGTGCCAGCAGCTTAACCCGGGAGTCTAATGAAAAACTGTTTTTT. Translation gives CASSLTRESNEKLFF.

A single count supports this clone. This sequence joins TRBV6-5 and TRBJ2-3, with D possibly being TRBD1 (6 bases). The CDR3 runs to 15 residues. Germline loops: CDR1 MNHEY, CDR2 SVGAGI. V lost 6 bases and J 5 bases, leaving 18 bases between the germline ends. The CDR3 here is CASREMTGGKDTQYF. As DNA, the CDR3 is TGTGCCAGCAGAGAGATGACAGGCGGTAAAGATACGCAGTATTTT.

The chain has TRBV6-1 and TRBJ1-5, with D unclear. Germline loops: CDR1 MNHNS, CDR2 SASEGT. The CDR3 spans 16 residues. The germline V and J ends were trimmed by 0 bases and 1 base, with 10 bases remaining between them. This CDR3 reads CASSEAAAGSNQPQHF. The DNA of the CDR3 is TGTGCCAGCAGTGAAGCAGCGGCGGGAAGCAATCAGCCCCAGCATTTT.

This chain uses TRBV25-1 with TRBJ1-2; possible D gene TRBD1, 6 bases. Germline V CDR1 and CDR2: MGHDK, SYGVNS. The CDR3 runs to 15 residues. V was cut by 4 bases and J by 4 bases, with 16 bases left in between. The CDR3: CASSANPTGGYGYTF. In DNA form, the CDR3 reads TGTGCCAGCAGTGCTAATCCGACAGGAGGCTATGGCTACACCTTC.

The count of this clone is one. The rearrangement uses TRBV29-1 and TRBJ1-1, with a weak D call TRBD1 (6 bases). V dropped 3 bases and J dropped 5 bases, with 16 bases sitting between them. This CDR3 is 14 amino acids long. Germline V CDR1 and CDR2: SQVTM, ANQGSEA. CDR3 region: CSVEPQRGGTEAFF. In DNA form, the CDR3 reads TGCAGCGTTGAGCCCCAAAGGGGGGGAACTGAAGCTTTCTTT.

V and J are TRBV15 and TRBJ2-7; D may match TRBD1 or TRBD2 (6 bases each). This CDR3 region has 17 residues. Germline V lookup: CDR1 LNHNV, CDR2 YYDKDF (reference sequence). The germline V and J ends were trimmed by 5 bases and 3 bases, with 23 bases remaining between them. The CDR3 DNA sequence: TGTGCCACCAGCGGGTCCAGCGGGCAGGGGTTCGTCTACGAGCAGTACTTC. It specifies CATSGSSGQGFVYEQYF.

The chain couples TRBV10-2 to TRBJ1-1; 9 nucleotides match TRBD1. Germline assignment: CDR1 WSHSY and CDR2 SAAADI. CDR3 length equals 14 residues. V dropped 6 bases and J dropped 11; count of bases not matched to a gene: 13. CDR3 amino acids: CASRETGGGLGAFF. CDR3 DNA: TGCGCCAGCAGAGAAACAGGGGGCGGATTAGGGGCTTTCTTT.

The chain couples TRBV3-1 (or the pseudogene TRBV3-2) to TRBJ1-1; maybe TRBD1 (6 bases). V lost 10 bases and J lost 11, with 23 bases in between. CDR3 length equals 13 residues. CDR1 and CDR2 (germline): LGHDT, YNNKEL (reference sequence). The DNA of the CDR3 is TGTGCCACCTCGACACAGGGAATGCAGTGGGCTTTCTTT. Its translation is CATSTQGMQWAFF.

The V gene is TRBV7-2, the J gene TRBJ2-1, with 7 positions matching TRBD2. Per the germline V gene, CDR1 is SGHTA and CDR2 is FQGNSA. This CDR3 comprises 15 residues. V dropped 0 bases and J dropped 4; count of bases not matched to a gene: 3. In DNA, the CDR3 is TGTGCCAGCAGCTTAGCTCGCGGGGGTTACAATGAGCAGTTCTTC. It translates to CASSLARGGYNEQFF.

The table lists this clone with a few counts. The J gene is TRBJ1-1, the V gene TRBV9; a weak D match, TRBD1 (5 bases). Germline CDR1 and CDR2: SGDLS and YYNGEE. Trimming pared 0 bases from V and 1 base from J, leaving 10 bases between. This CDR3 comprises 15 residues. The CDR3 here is CASSVAGAGNTEAFF. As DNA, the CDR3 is TGTGCCAGCAGCGTAGCTGGGGCGGGGAACACTGAAGCTTTCTTT.

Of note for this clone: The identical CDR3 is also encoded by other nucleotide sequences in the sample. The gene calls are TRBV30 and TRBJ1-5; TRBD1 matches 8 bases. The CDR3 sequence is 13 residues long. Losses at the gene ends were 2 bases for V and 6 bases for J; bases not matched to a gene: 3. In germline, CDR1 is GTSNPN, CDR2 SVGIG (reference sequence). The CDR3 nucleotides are TGTGCCTGGAGTCCTACAGGGGGTCAGCCCCAGCATTTT. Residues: CAWSPTGGQPQHF.

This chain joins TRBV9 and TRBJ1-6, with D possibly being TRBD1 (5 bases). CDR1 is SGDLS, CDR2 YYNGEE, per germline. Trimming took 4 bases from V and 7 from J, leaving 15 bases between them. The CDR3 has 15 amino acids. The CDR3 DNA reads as TGTGCCAGCAGCCCTCATGAGGGGCCAAATTCACCCCTCCACTTT. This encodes CASSPHEGPNSPLHF.

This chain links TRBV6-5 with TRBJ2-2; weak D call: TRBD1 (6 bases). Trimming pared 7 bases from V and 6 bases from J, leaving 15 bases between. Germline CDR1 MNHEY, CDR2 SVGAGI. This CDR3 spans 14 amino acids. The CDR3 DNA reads TGTGCCAGCACTCCCTCTCAGGGGCCCGGGGAGCTGTTTTTT. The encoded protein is CASTPSQGPGELFF.

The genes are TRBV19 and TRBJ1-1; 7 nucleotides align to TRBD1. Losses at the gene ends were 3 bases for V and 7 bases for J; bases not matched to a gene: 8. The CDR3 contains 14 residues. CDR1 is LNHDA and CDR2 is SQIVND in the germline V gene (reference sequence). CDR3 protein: CASSIQGGTHEAFF. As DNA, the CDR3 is TGTGCCAGTAGTATCCAGGGGGGAACCCATGAAGCTTTCTTT.

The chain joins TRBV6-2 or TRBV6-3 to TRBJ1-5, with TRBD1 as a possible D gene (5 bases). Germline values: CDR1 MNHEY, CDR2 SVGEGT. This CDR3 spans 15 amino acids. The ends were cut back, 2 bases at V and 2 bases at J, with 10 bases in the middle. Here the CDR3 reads CASSYPGGGNQPQHF. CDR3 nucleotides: TGTGCCAGCAGTTACCCGGGGGGAGGCAATCAGCCCCAGCATTTT.

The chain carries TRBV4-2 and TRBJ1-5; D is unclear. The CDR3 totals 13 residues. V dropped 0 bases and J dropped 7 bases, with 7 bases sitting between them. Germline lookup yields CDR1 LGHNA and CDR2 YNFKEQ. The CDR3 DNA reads TGTGCCAGCAGCCAAGATCGGCGGCAGCCCCAGCATTTT. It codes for CASSQDRRQPQHF.

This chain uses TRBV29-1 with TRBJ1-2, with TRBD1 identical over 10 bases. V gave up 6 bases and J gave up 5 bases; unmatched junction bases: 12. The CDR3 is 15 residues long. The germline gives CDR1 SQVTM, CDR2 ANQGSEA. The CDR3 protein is CSVDEPGQGLYGYTF. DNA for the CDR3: TGCAGCGTCGACGAACCGGGACAGGGGTTATATGGCTACACCTTC.

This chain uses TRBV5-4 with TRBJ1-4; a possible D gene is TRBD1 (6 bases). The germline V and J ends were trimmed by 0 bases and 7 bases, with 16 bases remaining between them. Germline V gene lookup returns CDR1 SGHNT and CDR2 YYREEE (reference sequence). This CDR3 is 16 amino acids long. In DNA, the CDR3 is TGTGCCAGCAGCTTGGTTCCGGGGGGCGGCGGTGAAAAACTGTTTTTT. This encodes CASSLVPGGGGEKLFF.